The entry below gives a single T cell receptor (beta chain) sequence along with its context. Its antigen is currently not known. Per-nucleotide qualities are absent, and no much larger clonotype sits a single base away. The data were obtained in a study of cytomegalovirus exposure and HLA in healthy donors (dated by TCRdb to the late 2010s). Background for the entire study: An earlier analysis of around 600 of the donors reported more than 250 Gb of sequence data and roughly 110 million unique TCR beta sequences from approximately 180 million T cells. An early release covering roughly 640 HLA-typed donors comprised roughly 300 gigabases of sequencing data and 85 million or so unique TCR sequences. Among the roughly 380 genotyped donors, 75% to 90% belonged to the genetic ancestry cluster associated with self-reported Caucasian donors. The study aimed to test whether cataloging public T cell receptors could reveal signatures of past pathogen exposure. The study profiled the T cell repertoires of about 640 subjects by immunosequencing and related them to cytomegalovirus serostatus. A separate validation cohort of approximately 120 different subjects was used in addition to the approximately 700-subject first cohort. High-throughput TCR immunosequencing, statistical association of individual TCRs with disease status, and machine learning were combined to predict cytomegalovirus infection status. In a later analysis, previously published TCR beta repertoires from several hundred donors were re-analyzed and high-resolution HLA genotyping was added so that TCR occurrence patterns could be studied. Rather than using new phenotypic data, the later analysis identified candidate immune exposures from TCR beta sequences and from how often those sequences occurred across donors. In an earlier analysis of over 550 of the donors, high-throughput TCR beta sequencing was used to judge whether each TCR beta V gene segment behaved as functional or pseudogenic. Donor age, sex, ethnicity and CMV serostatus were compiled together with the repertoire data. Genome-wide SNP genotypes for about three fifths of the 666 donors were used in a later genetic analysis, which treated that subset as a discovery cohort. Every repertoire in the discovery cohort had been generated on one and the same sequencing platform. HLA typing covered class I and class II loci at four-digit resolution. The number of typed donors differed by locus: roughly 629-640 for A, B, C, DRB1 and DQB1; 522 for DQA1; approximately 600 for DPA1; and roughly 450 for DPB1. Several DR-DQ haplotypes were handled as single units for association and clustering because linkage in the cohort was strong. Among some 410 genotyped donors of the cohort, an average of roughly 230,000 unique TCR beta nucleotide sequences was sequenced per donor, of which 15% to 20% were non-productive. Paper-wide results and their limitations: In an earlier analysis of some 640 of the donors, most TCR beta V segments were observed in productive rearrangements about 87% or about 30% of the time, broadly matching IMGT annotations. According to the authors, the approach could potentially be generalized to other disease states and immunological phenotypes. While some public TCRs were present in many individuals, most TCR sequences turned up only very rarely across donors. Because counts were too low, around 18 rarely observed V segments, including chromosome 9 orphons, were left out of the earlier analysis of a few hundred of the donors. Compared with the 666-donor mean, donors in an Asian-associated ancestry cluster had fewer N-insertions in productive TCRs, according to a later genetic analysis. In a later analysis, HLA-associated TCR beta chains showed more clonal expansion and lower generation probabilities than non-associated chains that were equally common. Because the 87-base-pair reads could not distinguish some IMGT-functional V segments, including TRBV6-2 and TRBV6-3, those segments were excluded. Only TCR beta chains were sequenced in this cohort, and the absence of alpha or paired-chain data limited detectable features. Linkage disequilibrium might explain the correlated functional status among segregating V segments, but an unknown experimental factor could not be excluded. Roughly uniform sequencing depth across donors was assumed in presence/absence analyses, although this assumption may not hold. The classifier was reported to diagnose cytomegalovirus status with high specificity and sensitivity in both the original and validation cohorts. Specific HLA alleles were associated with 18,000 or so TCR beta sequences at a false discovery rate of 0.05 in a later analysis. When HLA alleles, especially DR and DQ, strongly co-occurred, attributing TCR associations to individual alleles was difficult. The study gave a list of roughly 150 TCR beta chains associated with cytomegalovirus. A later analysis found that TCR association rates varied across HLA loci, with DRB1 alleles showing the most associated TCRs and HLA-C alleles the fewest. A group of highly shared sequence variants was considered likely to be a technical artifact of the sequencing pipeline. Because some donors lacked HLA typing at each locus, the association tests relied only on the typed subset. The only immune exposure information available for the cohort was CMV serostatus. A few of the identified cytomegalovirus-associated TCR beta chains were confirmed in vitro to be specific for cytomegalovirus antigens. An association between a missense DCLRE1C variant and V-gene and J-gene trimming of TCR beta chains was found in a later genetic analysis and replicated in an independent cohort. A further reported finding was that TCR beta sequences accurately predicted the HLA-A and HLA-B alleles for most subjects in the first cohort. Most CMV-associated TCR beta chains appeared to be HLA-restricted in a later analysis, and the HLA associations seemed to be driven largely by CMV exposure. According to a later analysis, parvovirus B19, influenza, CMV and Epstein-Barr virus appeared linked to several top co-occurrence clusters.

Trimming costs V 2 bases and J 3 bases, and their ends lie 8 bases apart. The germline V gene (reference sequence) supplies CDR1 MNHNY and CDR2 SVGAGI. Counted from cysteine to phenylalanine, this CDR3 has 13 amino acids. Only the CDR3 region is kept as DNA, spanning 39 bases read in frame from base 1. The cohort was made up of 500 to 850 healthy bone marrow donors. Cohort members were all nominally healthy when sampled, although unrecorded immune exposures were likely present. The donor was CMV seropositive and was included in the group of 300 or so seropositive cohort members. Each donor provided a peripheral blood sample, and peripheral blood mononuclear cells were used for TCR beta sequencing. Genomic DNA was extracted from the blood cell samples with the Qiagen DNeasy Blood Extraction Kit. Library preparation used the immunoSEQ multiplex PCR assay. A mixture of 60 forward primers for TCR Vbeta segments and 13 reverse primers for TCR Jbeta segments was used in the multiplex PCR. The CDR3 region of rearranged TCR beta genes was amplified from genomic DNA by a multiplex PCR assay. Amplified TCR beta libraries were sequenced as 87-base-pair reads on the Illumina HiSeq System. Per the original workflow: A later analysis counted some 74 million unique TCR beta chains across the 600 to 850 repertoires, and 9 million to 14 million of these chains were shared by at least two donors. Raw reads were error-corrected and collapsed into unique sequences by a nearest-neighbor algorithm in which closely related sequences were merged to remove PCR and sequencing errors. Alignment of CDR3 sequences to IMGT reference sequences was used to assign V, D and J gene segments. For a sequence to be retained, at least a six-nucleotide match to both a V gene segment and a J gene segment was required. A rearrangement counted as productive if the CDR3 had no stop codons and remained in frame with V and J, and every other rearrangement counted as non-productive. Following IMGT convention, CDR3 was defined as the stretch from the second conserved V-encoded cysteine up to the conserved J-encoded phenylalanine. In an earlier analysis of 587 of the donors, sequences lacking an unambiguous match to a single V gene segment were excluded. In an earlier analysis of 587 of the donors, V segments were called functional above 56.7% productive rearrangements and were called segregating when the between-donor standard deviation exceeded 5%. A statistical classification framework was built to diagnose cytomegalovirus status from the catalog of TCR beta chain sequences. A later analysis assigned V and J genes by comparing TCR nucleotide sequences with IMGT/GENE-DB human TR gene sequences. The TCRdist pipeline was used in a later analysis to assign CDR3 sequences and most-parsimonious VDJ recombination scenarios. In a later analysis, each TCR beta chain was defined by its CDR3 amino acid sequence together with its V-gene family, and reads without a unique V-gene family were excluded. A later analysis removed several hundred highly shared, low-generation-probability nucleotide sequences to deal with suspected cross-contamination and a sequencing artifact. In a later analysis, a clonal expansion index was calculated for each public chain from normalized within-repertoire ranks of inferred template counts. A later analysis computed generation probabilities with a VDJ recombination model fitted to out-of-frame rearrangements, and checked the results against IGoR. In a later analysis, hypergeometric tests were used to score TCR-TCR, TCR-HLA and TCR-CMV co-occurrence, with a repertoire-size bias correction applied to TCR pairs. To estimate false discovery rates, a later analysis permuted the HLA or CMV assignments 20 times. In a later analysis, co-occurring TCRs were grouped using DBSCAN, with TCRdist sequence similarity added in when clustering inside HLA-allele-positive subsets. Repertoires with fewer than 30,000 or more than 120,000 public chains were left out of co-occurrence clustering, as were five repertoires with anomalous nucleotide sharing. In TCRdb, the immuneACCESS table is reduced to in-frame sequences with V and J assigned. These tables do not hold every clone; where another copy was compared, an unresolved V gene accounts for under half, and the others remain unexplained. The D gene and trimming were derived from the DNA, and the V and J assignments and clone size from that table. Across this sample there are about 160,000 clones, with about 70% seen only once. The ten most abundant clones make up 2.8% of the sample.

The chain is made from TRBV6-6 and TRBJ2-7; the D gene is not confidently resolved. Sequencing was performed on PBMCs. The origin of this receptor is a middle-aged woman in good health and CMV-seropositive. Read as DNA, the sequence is TGTGCCAGCAGTTACCCCCCGGGCTACGAGCAGTACTTC. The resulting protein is CASSYPPGYEQYF.